Listed below are T cell receptor beta chains from one sample, sequenced in a study of shared clonotypes between healthy human individuals. Repertoires were generated with immunoSEQ multiplex PCR, while TCRdb's copy carries only in-frame clones and drops some. The data contain over 2 million clones, approximately 95% of them singletons. The sample was naive CD4+ T cells sorted from blood. These receptor sequences come from a man between 18 and 35 years old in good health. CDR3s include the opening cysteine and the closing phenylalanine or tryptophan. The order of the fields is D gene, J gene, V gene, clone size, CDR3 DNA, CDR3 protein. D genes are given only for firm matches. The size entry is marked missing in some rows and otherwise reads once, few, many or a size class.

.,TRBJ1-4,TRBV18,.,TGTGCCAGCTCACCACTTACAGCAACTAATGAAAAACTGTTTTTT,CASSPLTATNEKLFF
.,TRBJ1-2,TRBV2,.,TGTGCCAGCCTTCGGACCGATTCTAACTATGGCTACACCTTC,CASLRTDSNYGYTF
.,TRBJ1-1,TRBV4-3,.,TGCGCCAGCAGCCAAGATTGGGGAGGCGACACTGAAGCTTTCTTT,CASSQDWGGDTEAFF
TRBD1,TRBJ2-1,TRBV7-2,.,TGTGCCAGCAGGGGACAGGGGAACTCCTACAATGAGCAGTTCTTC,CASRGQGNSYNEQFF
.,TRBJ2-2,TRBV2,.,TGTGCCAGCCGCGGGACAGCCAGCACCGGGGAGCTGTTTTTT,CASRGTASTGELFF
TRBD1,TRBJ2-2,TRBV7-9,.,TGTGCCAGCAGCTTAGCTGGGACAGGGACCGGGGAGCTGTTTTTT,CASSLAGTGTGELFF
TRBD2,TRBJ2-5,TRBV5-1,.,TGCGCCAGCAGGCAGCGGGGGGGCACGGAGACCCAGTACTTC,CASRQRGGTETQYF
.,TRBJ2-1,TRBV7-9,.,TGTGCCAGCAGTTCAGAAAGCTCCTACAATGAGCAGTTCTTC,CASSSESSYNEQFF
.,TRBJ2-1,TRBV7-2,.,TGTGCCAGCAGCCTCAACATTTTCAATGAGCAGTTCTTC,CASSLNIFNEQFF
.,TRBJ1-3,TRBV10-2,.,TGCGCCAGCAGTGAAAGTTTGGATTCGGTGCGGGGCACCATATATTTT,CASSESLDSVRGTIYF
.,TRBJ1-5,TRBV5-5,.,TGTGCCAGCAGCTTGGGCCCCTACTGGGTGAATCAGCCCCAGCATTTT,CASSLGPYWVNQPQHF
TRBD2,TRBJ2-5,TRBV5-1,.,TGCGCCAGCAGCTCCCTGGCGGGAGGCGCCCAAGAGACCCAGTACTTC,CASSSLAGGAQETQYF
TRBD2,TRBJ2-1,TRBV29-1,.,TGCAGCGCCCCGAAAGCGGGAGAGATTTACAATGAGCAGTTCTTC,CSAPKAGEIYNEQFF
TRBD2,TRBJ2-1,TRBV7-6,.,TGTGCCAGCAACTCCACCAGCGGGAGCTCCTACAATGAGCAGTTCTTC,CASNSTSGSSYNEQFF
.,TRBJ2-7,TRBV18,.,TGTGCCAGCTCACCGTTTGGGGGCTACGAGCAGTACTTC,CASSPFGGYEQYF
.,TRBJ2-1,TRBV18,.,TGTGCCAGCTCACCACCAAATCCGCATGAGCAGTTCTTC,CASSPPNPHEQFF
TRBD1,TRBJ2-7,TRBV10-3,.,TGTGCCATCAGTCGATCCGGGACAGGGTATGAGCAGTACTTC,CAISRSGTGYEQYF
.,TRBJ2-5,TRBV5-4,.,TGTGCCAGCAGCTTGGGCGGCCAAGAGACCCAGTACTTC,CASSLGGQETQYF
.,TRBJ2-3,TRBV5-1,once,TGCGCCAGCAGCCTACACCGGGACTTGAGCACAGATACGCAGTATTTT,CASSLHRDLSTDTQYF
.,TRBJ2-1,TRBV5-6,.,TGTGCCAGCAGTCCCGGGAGCTTTATTGACAATGAGCAGTTCTTC,CASSPGSFIDNEQFF
.,TRBJ2-7,TRBV9,.,TGTGCCAGCAGCGTTGGGGTTCTCACCTACGAGCAGTACTTC,CASSVGVLTYEQYF
.,TRBJ2-7,TRBV5-1,.,TGCGCCAGCAGCTTGGAAGGGGGAGAGCAGTACTTC,CASSLEGGEQYF
.,TRBJ2-6,TRBV19,.,TGTGCCAGTAGGCCCAGTCTAGCCGGGGCCAACGTCCTGACTTTC,CASRPSLAGANVLTF
TRBD1,TRBJ1-6,TRBV5-1,once,TGCGCCAGCAGCTTGAATATCGGGACAGGGGCTAATTCACCCCTCCACTTT,CASSLNIGTGANSPLHF
TRBD1,TRBJ1-4,TRBV7-9,.,TGTGCCAGCAGCACCCCCCGGGACAGGGAGACTAATGAAAAACTGTTTTTT,CASSTPRDRETNEKLFF
.,TRBJ2-3,TRBV6-5,.,TGTGCCAGCAGTAAAGCGGGTACCACAGATACGCAGTATTTT,CASSKAGTTDTQYF
.,TRBJ2-7,TRBV4-3,.,TGCGCCAGCAGCCTCGCGGGGTTTGGGGCAGGGGAGCAGTACTTC,CASSLAGFGAGEQYF
.,TRBJ2-7,TRBV12-5,.,TGTGCTAGTGGTTTGGGTTTTGGTTACGAGCAGTACTTC,CASGLGFGYEQYF
TRBD2,TRBJ2-1,TRBV6-5,once,TGTGCCAGCAGTTACTATTCGCGGGGGGGTCTAAGAGAGCAGTTCTTC,CASSYYSRGGLREQFF
TRBD2,TRBJ2-3,TRBV6-6,.,TGTGCCAGCAGTTACGTGGCTAGCGGGAGTGATACGCAGTATTTT,CASSYVASGSDTQYF
TRBD2,TRBJ2-1,TRBV6-5,.,TGTGCCAGCAGTTACATAGCGGGAGGAAATGAGCAGTTCTTC,CASSYIAGGNEQFF
TRBD1,TRBJ1-4,TRBV5-7,.,TGTGCCAGCAGCCACAGGGGGGCGGGTGAAAAACTGTTTTTT,CASSHRGAGEKLFF
.,TRBJ2-2,TRBV5-1,.,TGCGCCAGCAGCTTTCGTAGGTCGGAACGAACCGGGGAGCTGTTTTTT,CASSFRRSERTGELFF
.,TRBJ2-7,TRBV11-2,.,TGTGCCAGCAGCTTAGGCCTAGCAAACCACGAGCAGTACTTC,CASSLGLANHEQYF
.,TRBJ1-6,TRBV19,.,TGTGCCAGTAGTATAGAAGGGATTCCCTCACCCCTCCACTTT,CASSIEGIPSPLHF
.,TRBJ1-1,TRBV10-1,.,TGCGCCAGCAGCACAGGGATGAACACTGAAGCTTTCTTT,CASSTGMNTEAFF
.,TRBJ2-4,TRBV5-1,.,TGCGCCAGCAGCTTGTGGGCTACGGTGAAACTAGCCAAAAACATTCAGTACTTC,CASSLWATVKLAKNIQYF
.,TRBJ2-7,TRBV6-1,.,TGTGCCAGCACAGGGGGGCCCAGCGCCGAGCAGTACTTC,CASTGGPSAEQYF
.,TRBJ2-7,TRBV30,.,TGTGCCTGTAGTGGTGTCCGTTCCTACGAGCAGTACTTC,CACSGVRSYEQYF
.,TRBJ2-1,TRBV12-5,many,TGTGCTAGTGGTTTGGAAACAATTCGTGAGCAGTTCTTC,CASGLETIREQFF
.,TRBJ1-5,TRBV7-4,.,TGTGCCAGCAGCTTAGGACAGCTAGTTAGCAATCAGCCCCAGCATTTT,CASSLGQLVSNQPQHF
.,TRBJ1-1,TRBV21-1,.,TGTGCCAGCAGCAAAGGGTCGGTGAACACTGAAGCTTTCTTT,CASSKGSVNTEAFF
.,TRBJ2-7,TRBV28,once,TGTGCCAGCAGTTTAAGTCAGGGTAAGCAGTACTTC,CASSLSQGKQYF
TRBD1,TRBJ2-6,TRBV30,.,TGTGCCTGGAAGGGAGGACAGGGGAAGCCTGGGGCCAACGTCCTGACTTTC,CAWKGGQGKPGANVLTF
.,TRBJ2-7,TRBV6-5,.,TGTGCCAGCAGTGGTGCCAGAACCGCGTTGTACGAGCAGTACTTC,CASSGARTALYEQYF
.,TRBJ2-6,TRBV5-1,.,TGCGCCAGCGGCGTGGGGATTTCCCTCTCTGGGGCCAACGTCCTGACTTTC,CASGVGISLSGANVLTF
.,TRBJ2-5,TRBV7-8,.,TGTGCCAGCACTCAGAGGATTGGGAACCCGACCCAGTACTTC,CASTQRIGNPTQYF
TRBD1,TRBJ1-1,TRBV6-1,.,TGTGCCAGCAGGGACAGGGTGAACACTGAAGCTTTCTTT,CASRDRVNTEAFF
.,TRBJ2-7,TRBV11-2,.,TGTGCCAGCAGCCCCCTAGCAGGAGGGCGCGAGCAGTACTTC,CASSPLAGGREQYF
.,TRBJ2-5,TRBV9,.,TGTGCCAGCAGCGTTTGGGCGGGACCCGGGGAGACCCAGTACTTC,CASSVWAGPGETQYF
TRBD1,TRBJ1-2,TRBV6-5,.,TGTGCCAGCAGTCGGGACAGGGGGGACTATGGCTACACCTTC,CASSRDRGDYGYTF
.,TRBJ2-2,TRBV5-1,.,TGCGCCACCAAGGTCCCGCCGAACACCGGGGAGCTGTTTTTT,CATKVPPNTGELFF
.,TRBJ1-2,TRBV18,.,TGTGCCAGCTCACCTACCACAGGGTTCTATGGCTACACCTTC,CASSPTTGFYGYTF
.,TRBJ2-1,TRBV5-1,.,TGCGCCAGCAGCTTGGGGACTACCGGGACAGAGCAGTTCTTC,CASSLGTTGTEQFF
.,TRBJ2-5,TRBV5-4,.,TGTGCCAGCAGCGACGGAGGCTCACGAGAGACCCAGTACTTC,CASSDGGSRETQYF
.,TRBJ2-5,TRBV10-3,.,TGTGCCATCAGTGAGAATTACCCTAGCAAAGAGACCCAGTACTTC,CAISENYPSKETQYF
.,TRBJ2-2,TRBV7-2,.,TGTGCCAGCAGCTTGGTTGGGGGAGCTGACACCGGGGAGCTGTTTTTT,CASSLVGGADTGELFF
TRBD1,TRBJ2-3,TRBV5-1,.,TGCGCCAGCAGCCCCATAGGGGGCAGCACAGATACGCAGTATTTT,CASSPIGGSTDTQYF
.,TRBJ2-3,TRBV2,.,TGTGCCAGCAGTGGCCAAAGGGGCTCCACAGATACGCAGTATTTT,CASSGQRGSTDTQYF